This T cell receptor beta chain was sequenced for a study of cytomegalovirus exposure and HLA in healthy donors. Study observations and caveats: A cluster of highly shared sequence variants was likely a sequencing artifact.

Notes on this clone: Its specificity is not known.

PCR employed 60 Vbeta and 13 Jbeta primers. Here immunoSEQ multiplex PCR was the method, and the copy in TCRdb shows in-frame clones only, minus some. Among about 98,000 clones, approximately 69% were seen once, and the ten largest hold 1.2%. Germline V CDR1 and CDR2: SGHTA, FQGNSA. V lost 5 bases and J lost 7, with 15 bases in between. This CDR3 region has 14 residues. The chain uses TRBV7-2 and TRBJ2-1; TRBD2 is a possible D gene (6 bases). The sample was PBMCs. The origin of this receptor is a female donor in good health and CMV-seronegative. CDR3 nucleotides: TGTGCCAGCAGCCCCACGAGGGCGGGAAATGAGCAGTTCTTC. Amino acid sequence: CASSPTRAGNEQFF.